A single count supports the clone carrying this TCR beta chain. This record belongs to a study of blood T cell repertoires in COVID-19. Study at large: Italy, Spain and the United States were the sources of the convalescent and acute COVID-19 samples. PBMCs, B-cell-depleted T cells, or T cells were the source of the cDNA or gDNA that made up the material.

In the authors' methods: Counts of nucleated cells, estimated from reference gene primer amplification, were obtained. TCRdb's copy holds only in-frame clones and misses some; the assay was immunoSEQ multiplex PCR. D and trimming come from the DNA, and the V and J calls and clone size come from that table. Among hundreds of thousands of clones listed, around 87% were seen once. CDR1 and CDR2 (germline): MGHRA, YSYEKL. The CDR3 consists of 16 residues. V shed 3 bases and J 5 bases; nucleotides not matched to a gene: 13. The sequence was collected from a middle-aged woman who had recovered from COVID-19. What was sequenced was peripheral blood. The chain recombines TRBV4-1 with TRBJ2-7, with 7 bases lining up with TRBD1. CDR3 DNA sequence: TGCGCCAGCAGCCAGATAGGACAGGCGCTTGTAGACGAGCAGTACTTC. Amino acids: CASSQIGQALVDEQYF.